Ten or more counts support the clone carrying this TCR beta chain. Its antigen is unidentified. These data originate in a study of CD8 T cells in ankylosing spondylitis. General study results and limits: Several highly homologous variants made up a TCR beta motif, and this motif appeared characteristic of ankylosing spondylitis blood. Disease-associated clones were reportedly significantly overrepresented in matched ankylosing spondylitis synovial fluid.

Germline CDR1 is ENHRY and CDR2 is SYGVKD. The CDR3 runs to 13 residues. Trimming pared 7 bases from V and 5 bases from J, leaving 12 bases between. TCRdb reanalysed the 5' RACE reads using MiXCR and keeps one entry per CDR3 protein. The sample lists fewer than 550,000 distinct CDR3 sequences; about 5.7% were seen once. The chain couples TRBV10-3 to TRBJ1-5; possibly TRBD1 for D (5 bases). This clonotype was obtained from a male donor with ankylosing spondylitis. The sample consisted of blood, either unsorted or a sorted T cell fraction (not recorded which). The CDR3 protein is CAINRDRDQPQHF. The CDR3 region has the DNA TGTGCCATCAACCGGGACCGGGATCAGCCCCAGCATTTT.